What follows is one T cell receptor (beta chain) and its context. Its antigen is not yet known. Base qualities are missing; no much larger clone stands one base away. This specimen comes from a study of cytomegalovirus exposure and HLA in healthy donors (TCRdb year 2017). In the study overall: According to an earlier analysis of several hundred of the donors, about 190 million T cells yielded 117 million unique TCR beta sequences and about 300 Gb of sequence data. Roughly 300 gigabases of sequencing data and around 87 million unique TCR sequences were included in an early release covering roughly 700 HLA-typed donors. Of the approximately 400 genotyped donors, 65% to 90% were placed in the genetic ancestry cluster associated with self-reported Caucasian donors. The study was designed to test whether signatures of past pathogen exposure could be identified by cataloging public T cell receptors. The study profiled the T cell repertoires of hundreds of subjects by immunosequencing and related them to cytomegalovirus serostatus. Along with the 666-subject first cohort, a separate validation cohort of 120 different subjects was used. To predict cytomegalovirus infection status, the study combined high-throughput TCR immunosequencing, statistical association of individual TCRs with disease status, and machine learning. To study patterns of TCR occurrence, a later analysis re-analyzed previously published TCR beta repertoires from more than 550 donors and added high-resolution HLA genotyping. Rather than using new phenotypic data, the later analysis identified candidate immune exposures from TCR beta sequences and from how often those sequences occurred across donors. An earlier analysis of several hundred of the donors used high-throughput TCR beta sequencing to judge whether each TCR beta V gene segment behaved as functional or pseudogenic. Donor age, sex, ethnicity and CMV serostatus were compiled together with the repertoire data. A later genetic analysis used genome-wide SNP genotypes for about three fifths of the 666 donors, treating that subset as a discovery cohort. Every discovery cohort repertoire had been produced on one sequencing platform. HLA typing covered class I and class II loci at four-digit resolution. The number of donors typed differed by locus, with roughly 620-630 for A, B, C, DRB1 and DQB1, 522 for DQA1, some 570 for DPA1, and some 440 for DPB1. Several DR-DQ haplotypes were treated as single units for association and clustering because of strong linkage in the cohort. Across some 400 genotyped donors of the cohort, an average of about 220,000 unique TCR beta nucleotide sequences per donor were sequenced, and 15% to 20% of those sequences were non-productive. The investigation overall reported the following: Because the 87-base-pair reads could not distinguish some IMGT-functional V segments, including TRBV6-2 and TRBV6-3, those segments were excluded. Over 15 rarely observed V segments, including chromosome 9 orphons, were excluded from the earlier analysis of approximately 600 of the donors because counts were too low. The sequencing pipeline was judged likely to have produced a cluster of highly shared sequence variants as a technical artifact. A later genetic analysis reported fewer N-insertions in productive TCRs among donors in an Asian-associated ancestry cluster than the roughly 640-donor mean. Compared with equally common non-associated chains, HLA-associated TCR beta chains in a later analysis were more clonally expanded and had lower generation probabilities. Broadly in line with IMGT annotations, most TCR beta V segments showed up in productive rearrangements about 90% or about 30% of the time in an earlier analysis of some 590 of the donors. A further reported finding was that TCR beta sequences accurately predicted the HLA-A and HLA-B alleles for most subjects in the first cohort. Most CMV-associated TCR beta chains appeared to be HLA-restricted in a later analysis, and the HLA associations seemed to be driven largely by CMV exposure. Across donors, most TCR sequences were observed very rarely, whereas some public TCRs were present in many individuals. An association between a missense DCLRE1C variant and V-gene and J-gene trimming of TCR beta chains was found in a later genetic analysis and replicated in an independent cohort. It was suggested by the authors that the approach could potentially be generalized to other disease states and immunological phenotypes. Roughly uniform sequencing depth across donors was assumed in presence/absence analyses, although this assumption may not hold. In a later analysis, TCR association rates were found to vary across HLA loci, with the most associated TCRs seen for DRB1 alleles and the fewest for HLA-C alleles. Correlated functional status among segregating V segments might reflect linkage disequilibrium, but an unknown experimental factor could not be ruled out. A few of the identified cytomegalovirus-associated TCR beta chains were confirmed in vitro to be specific for cytomegalovirus antigens. Because HLA typing was missing for some donors at each locus, association tests included only the typed subset. According to a later analysis, parvovirus B19, influenza, CMV and Epstein-Barr virus appeared linked to several top co-occurrence clusters. In both the original and validation cohorts, the classifier was reported to diagnose cytomegalovirus status with high specificity and sensitivity. CMV serostatus was the only immune exposure information available for the cohort. This cohort had only TCR beta chains sequenced, and the lack of alpha or paired-chain data limited which features could be detected. In a later analysis, 16,951 TCR beta sequences were associated with specific HLA alleles at a false discovery rate of 0.05. The study listed 164 TCR beta chains as associated with cytomegalovirus. Strong co-occurrence of HLA alleles, especially DR and DQ, made assigning TCR associations to individual alleles difficult.

Spanning cysteine to phenylalanine, the CDR3 consists of 17 amino acids. CDR3 DNA is the only sequence kept; it has 51 bases, read in frame from the first base. V and J are truncated by 1 base and 4 bases respectively, leaving an intervening sequence of 18 bases. CDR1 and CDR2 are read off the germline V gene (reference sequence) as SEHNR and FQNEAQ. The cohort comprised some 680 healthy bone marrow donors. Cohort members were all nominally healthy when sampled, although unrecorded immune exposures were likely present. The donor was CMV seronegative and was included in the group of 352 seronegative cohort members. A peripheral blood sample was collected from each donor, and TCR beta sequencing was performed on peripheral blood mononuclear cells. Genomic DNA extraction from the blood cell samples was performed with the Qiagen DNeasy Blood Extraction Kit. The library was obtained by the immunoSEQ multiplex PCR assay. For the multiplex PCR, a mixture combining 60 forward primers for TCR Vbeta segments and 13 reverse primers for TCR Jbeta segments was used. A multiplex PCR assay on genomic DNA amplified the CDR3 region of rearranged TCR beta genes. Amplified TCR beta libraries were sequenced as 87-base-pair reads on the Illumina HiSeq System. Per the original workflow: In a later analysis, some 80 million unique TCR beta chains were counted across the approximately 640 repertoires, and roughly 9.9 million of these chains were shared by at least two donors. To remove PCR and sequencing errors, raw reads were error-corrected and collapsed into unique sequences using a nearest-neighbor algorithm that merged closely related sequences. To assign V, D and J gene segments, CDR3 sequences were aligned to IMGT reference sequences. For a sequence to be retained, at least a six-nucleotide match to both a V gene segment and a J gene segment was required. Rearrangements were classified as productive when the CDR3 lacked stop codons and remained in frame with V and J, and all other rearrangements were classified as non-productive. Following IMGT convention, CDR3 was defined as the stretch from the second conserved V-encoded cysteine to the conserved J-encoded phenylalanine. Sequences without an unambiguous match to a single V gene segment were excluded from the earlier analysis of almost 600 of the donors. In an earlier analysis of almost 600 of the donors, a V segment was called functional when productive rearrangements were above 56.7%, and segregating when the standard deviation between donors exceeded 5%. A statistical classification framework was built to diagnose cytomegalovirus status from the catalog of TCR beta chain sequences. In a later analysis, TCR nucleotide sequences were compared against IMGT/GENE-DB human TR gene sequences so that V and J genes could be assigned. A later analysis assigned CDR3 sequences and most-parsimonious VDJ recombination scenarios with the TCRdist pipeline. A later analysis defined each TCR beta chain by its CDR3 amino acid sequence plus V-gene family, and excluded reads lacking a unique V-gene family. A later analysis removed 550 to 700 highly shared, low-generation-probability nucleotide sequences to deal with suspected cross-contamination and a sequencing artifact. In a later analysis, a clonal expansion index was calculated for each public chain from normalized within-repertoire ranks of inferred template counts. In a later analysis, generation probabilities were computed with a VDJ recombination model fitted to out-of-frame rearrangements, and the resulting probabilities were checked against IGoR. A later analysis scored TCR-TCR, TCR-HLA and TCR-CMV co-occurrence with hypergeometric tests, applying a repertoire-size bias correction to TCR pairs. In a later analysis, false discovery rates were estimated by permuting HLA or CMV assignments 20 times. In a later analysis, co-occurring TCRs were grouped with DBSCAN, and TCRdist sequence similarity was added when clustering was performed within HLA-allele-positive subsets. Repertoires with fewer than 30,000 or more than 120,000 public chains were left out of co-occurrence clustering, as were five repertoires with anomalous nucleotide sharing. The table comes from immuneACCESS by way of TCRdb, which keeps in-frame sequences with V and J called. Part of the clones is missing from these tables; in studies checked, under half for an unresolved V gene and the rest for unknown reasons. The V and J calls and clone size come from that table; D and trimming were worked out from the DNA. In this sample the table shows about 110,000 clones, around 79% of which occur a single time. The ten largest make up under 4% of the sample.

The source is a man in his 60s in good health and CMV-seronegative. The sequenced sample was PBMCs. The V and J segments used are TRBV7-9 and TRBJ2-3; perhaps TRBD2 is the D gene, with 5 bases matching. The nucleotide sequence is given as TGTGCCAGCAGCTTAGGGGCGGTGGTCGCGGGTGCAGATACGCAGTATTTT. Translated, it reads CASSLGAVVAGADTQYF. Beyond the CDR3, the reference TRBV7-9 and TRBJ2-3 genes provide the residues; the full variable domain reads: DTGVSQNPRHKITKRGQNVTFRCDPISEHNRLYWYRQTLGQGPEFLTYFQNEAQLEKSRLLSDRFSAERPKGSFSTLEIQRTEQGDSAMYLCASSLGAVVAGADTQYFGPGTRLTVL.